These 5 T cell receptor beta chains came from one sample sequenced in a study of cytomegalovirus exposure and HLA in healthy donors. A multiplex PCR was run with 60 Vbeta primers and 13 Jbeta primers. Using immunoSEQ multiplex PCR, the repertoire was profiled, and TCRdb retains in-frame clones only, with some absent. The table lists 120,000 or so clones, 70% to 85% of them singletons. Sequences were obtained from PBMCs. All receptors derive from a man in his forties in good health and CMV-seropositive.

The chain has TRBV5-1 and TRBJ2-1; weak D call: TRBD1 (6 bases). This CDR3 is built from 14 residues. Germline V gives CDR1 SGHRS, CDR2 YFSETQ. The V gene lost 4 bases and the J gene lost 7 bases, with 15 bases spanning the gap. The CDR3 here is CASSQDSLRNEQFF. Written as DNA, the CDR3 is TGCGCCAGCAGCCAGGACAGCCTAAGGAATGAGCAGTTCTTC.

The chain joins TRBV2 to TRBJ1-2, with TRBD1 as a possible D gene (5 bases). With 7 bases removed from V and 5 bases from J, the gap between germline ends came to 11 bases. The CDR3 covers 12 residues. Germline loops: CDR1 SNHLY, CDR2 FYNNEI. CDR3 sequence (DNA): TGTGCCAGCATAACGGGGGTGTATGGCTACACCTTC. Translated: CASITGVYGYTF.

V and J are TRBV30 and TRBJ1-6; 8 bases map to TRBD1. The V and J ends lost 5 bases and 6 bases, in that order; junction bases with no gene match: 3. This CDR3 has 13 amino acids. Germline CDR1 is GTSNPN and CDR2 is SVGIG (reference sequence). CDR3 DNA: TGTGCCTGGGGCCAGGGGGCTAATTCACCCCTCCACTTT. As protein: CAWGQGANSPLHF.

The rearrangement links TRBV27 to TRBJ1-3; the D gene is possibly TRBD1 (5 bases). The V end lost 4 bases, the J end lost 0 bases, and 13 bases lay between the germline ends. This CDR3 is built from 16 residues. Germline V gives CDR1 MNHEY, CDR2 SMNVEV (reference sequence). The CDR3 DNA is TGTGCCAGCAGTTCCTACCAGGGTCTCTCTGGAAACACCATATATTTT. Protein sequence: CASSSYQGLSGNTIYF.

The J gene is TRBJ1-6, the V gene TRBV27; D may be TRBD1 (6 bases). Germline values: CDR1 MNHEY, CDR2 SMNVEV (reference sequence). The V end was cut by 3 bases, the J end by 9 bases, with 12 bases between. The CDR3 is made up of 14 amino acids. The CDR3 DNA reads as TGTGCCAGCAGTTTTAGGGGGGGAAGTTCACCCCTCCACTTT. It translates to CASSFRGGSSPLHF.